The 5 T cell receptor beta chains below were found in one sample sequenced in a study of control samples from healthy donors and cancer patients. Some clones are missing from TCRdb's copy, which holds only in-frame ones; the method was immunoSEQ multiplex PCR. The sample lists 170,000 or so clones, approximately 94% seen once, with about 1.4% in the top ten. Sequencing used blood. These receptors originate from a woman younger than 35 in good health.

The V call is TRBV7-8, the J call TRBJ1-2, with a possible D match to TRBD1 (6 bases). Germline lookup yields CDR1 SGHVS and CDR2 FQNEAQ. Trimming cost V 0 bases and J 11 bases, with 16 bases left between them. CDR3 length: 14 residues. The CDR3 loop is CASSLAGDMGGYTF. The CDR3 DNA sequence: TGTGCCAGCAGCTTAGCGGGGGACATGGGTGGTTACACCTTC.

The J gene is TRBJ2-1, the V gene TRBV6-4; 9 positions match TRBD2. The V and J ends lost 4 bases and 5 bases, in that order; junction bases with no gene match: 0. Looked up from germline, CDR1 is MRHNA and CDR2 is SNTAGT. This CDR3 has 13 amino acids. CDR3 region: CASSASGNNEQFF. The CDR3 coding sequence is TGTGCCAGCAGTGCTAGCGGGAACAATGAGCAGTTCTTC.

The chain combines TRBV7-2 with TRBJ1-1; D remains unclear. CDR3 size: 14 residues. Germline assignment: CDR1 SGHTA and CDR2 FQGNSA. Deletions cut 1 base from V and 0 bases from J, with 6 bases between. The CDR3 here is CASSLEQMNTEAFF. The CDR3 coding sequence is TGTGCCAGCAGCTTAGAACAGATGAACACTGAAGCTTTCTTT.

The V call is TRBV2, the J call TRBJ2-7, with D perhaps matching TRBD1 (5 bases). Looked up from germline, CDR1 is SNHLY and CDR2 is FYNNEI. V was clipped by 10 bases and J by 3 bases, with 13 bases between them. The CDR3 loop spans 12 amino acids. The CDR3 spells CATRQTLYEQYF. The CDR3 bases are TGTGCCACCAGACAGACCCTCTACGAGCAGTACTTC.

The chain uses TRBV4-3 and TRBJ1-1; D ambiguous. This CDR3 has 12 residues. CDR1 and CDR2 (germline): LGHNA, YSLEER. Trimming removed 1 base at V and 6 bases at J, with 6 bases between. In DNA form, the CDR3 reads TGCGCCAGCAGCCAAGGAAGCGCTGAAGCTTTCTTT. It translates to CASSQGSAEAFF.